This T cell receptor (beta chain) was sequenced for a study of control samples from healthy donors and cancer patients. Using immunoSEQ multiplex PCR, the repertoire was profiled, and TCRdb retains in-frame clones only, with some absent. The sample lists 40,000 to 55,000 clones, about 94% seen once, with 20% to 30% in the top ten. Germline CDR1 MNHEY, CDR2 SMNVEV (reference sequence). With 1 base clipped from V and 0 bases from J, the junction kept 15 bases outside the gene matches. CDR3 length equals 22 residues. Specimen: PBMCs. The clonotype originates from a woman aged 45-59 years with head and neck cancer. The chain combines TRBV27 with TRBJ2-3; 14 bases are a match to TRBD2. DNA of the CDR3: TGTGCCAGCAGTTTATTTTACACCGGGACTAGCGGGAGAAAGGTGAGCACAGATACGCAGTATTTT. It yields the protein CASSLFYTGTSGRKVSTDTQYF.